This T cell receptor beta chain was sequenced during a study of early T cells in non-severe SARS-CoV-2 infection. Study-level points and caveats: VDJdb-based matching was biased toward anti-spike CD8 responses and missed private and CD4 specificities.

TCRdb re-derived calls from the 5' RACE reads in MiXCR, one entry per CDR3 protein. This table has roughly 35,000 distinct CDR3 sequences, about 7% appearing once. CDR1 is SGDLS and CDR2 is YYNGEE in the germline V gene. The V gene lost 3 bases and the J gene lost 4 bases, with 13 bases spanning the gap. This CDR3 has 14 amino acids. The sample holds many counts of this clonotype. Its antigen is unknown. This sequence was found in an adult who was a healthcare worker with PCR-confirmed SARS-CoV-2 infection or an uninfected control (not recorded which). What was sequenced was whole blood. The chain uses TRBV9 and TRBJ1-2, with D perhaps matching TRBD1 (5 bases). For the CDR3, the DNA is TGTGCCAGCAGCGGAGGGGCCCCCCGCTATGGCTACACCTTC. Translating gives CASSGGAPRYGYTF.